Below are 27 T cell receptor beta chains sequenced from a single sample in a study of T-cell reconstitution after alpha-beta-depleted transplantation in children. Unique molecular identifiers were incorporated when the TCRbeta library was constructed. TCRdb reanalysed the PCR reads using MiXCR and keeps one entry per CDR3 protein. The sample lists a few hundred thousand distinct CDR3 sequences, about 17% occurring once. Sequenced here: PBMCs, mostly from graft donor cells, sampled 360 days after TCRalphabeta/CD19-depleted stem cell transplant. The receptor set was obtained from a boy under three years old who had a stem cell transplant for Wiskott-Aldrich syndrome, so the T cells may come from the graft donor.

This chain uses TRBV9 with TRBJ1-1; weak D call: TRBD1 (6 bases). The CDR3 is made up of 15 amino acids. From germline, CDR1 is SGDLS and CDR2 YYNGEE. The V end lost 0 bases, the J end lost 4 bases, and 13 bases lay between the germline ends. CDR3: CASSVVGGLGTEAFF. Here the CDR3 DNA reads TGTGCCAGCAGCGTAGTGGGGGGGCTTGGCACTGAAGCTTTCTTT.

There are a few counts of this clonotype. This chain uses TRBV5-6 with TRBJ2-1, with D possibly being TRBD2 (6 bases). The CDR3 runs to 12 residues. Trimming took 0 bases from V and 8 from J, leaving 6 bases between them. CDR1 is SGHDT and CDR2 is YYEEEE in the germline V gene. CDR3 residues: CASSLGDYEQFF. CDR3 nucleotide sequence: TGTGCCAGCAGCTTGGGGGACTATGAGCAGTTCTTC.

This rearrangement joins TRBV4-1 to TRBJ1-1; no clear D. Germline CDR1 MGHRA, CDR2 YSYEKL. The CDR3 loop spans 15 amino acids. V dropped 0 bases and J dropped 2 bases, with 10 bases sitting between them. The CDR3 reads CASSQERGANTEAFF. The CDR3 DNA follows: TGCGCCAGCAGCCAAGAGCGGGGAGCAAACACTGAAGCTTTCTTT.

The chain combines TRBV20-1 with TRBJ2-1; D remains unclear. The CDR3 totals 15 residues. Germline V gene data show CDR1 as DFQATT and CDR2 as SNEGSKA (reference sequence). The V end was cut by 1 base, the J end by 10 bases, with 20 bases between. CDR3 sequence reads: CSARASDVRLREQFF. DNA for the CDR3: TGCAGTGCTAGAGCTTCGGATGTCCGTCTTAGGGAGCAGTTCTTC.

The V gene is TRBV24-1, the J gene TRBJ2-1; D possibly matches TRBD1 or TRBD2 (5 bases each). The CDR3 has 15 amino acids. Trimming took off 5 bases at V and 7 bases at J, with 17 bases between the two ends. Germline CDR1 reads KGHDR; CDR2 reads SFDVKD. The CDR3 reads CATSVGSLWGNEQFF. CDR3 bases: TGTGCCACCAGTGTAGGGTCACTTTGGGGGAATGAGCAGTTCTTC.

The chain has TRBV18 and TRBJ2-3; 7 nucleotides agree with TRBD2. CDR3 size: 17 residues. J gave up 6 bases and V 1 base, and 13 bases lay outside the gene matches. Germline CDR1 reads KGHSH; CDR2 reads LQKENI. The CDR3 nucleotides read TGTGCCAGCTCACCACGCCCTTTCGCGGGAGAGGCTGATACGCAGTATTTT. It specifies CASSPRPFAGEADTQYF.

This clonotype was counted only a few times. The genes are TRBV7-8 and TRBJ2-1, with TRBD2 matching over 9 bases. This CDR3 is built from 17 residues. V was clipped by 4 bases and J by 0 bases; unmatched bases: 7. From germline, CDR1 is SGHVS and CDR2 FQNEAQ. The CDR3 sequence: CASSSPAGGLSYNEQFF. The CDR3 DNA reads as TGTGCCAGCAGCTCGCCAGCGGGAGGCCTCTCCTACAATGAGCAGTTCTTC.

On this clonotype itself: A much larger clone is a single base away; this may be a read error. This rearrangement joins TRBV20-1 to TRBJ2-3; 9 nucleotides align to TRBD2. This CDR3 spans 17 amino acids. The germline V gene encodes CDR1 DFQATT and CDR2 SNEGSKA (reference sequence). The V and J ends lost 1 base and 2 bases, in that order; junction bases with no gene match: 10. The CDR3 loop is CSARVLAGSRFTDTQYF. CDR3 nucleotides: TGCAGTGCTAGAGTGCTAGCGGGGAGCCGATTCACAGATACGCAGTATTTT.

This clonotype was observed a few times. The CDR3 loop is CASSSGDRPSYEQYF. The CDR3 DNA reads as TGCGCCAGCAGCTCGGGGGACAGGCCCTCCTACGAGCAGTACTTC. This chain joins TRBV5-1 and TRBJ2-7, with TRBD1 matching over 8 bases. V lost 3 bases, J lost 0 bases, and 5 bases stayed unmatched. This CDR3 has 15 residues. Germline assignment: CDR1 SGHRS and CDR2 YFSETQ.

This clonotype was detected only a few times. The CDR3 DNA follows: TGTGCCAGCAGTTCCGTATGGACTAGTGACACCGGGGAGCTGTTTTTT. Its protein is CASSSVWTSDTGELFF. The chain recombines TRBV12-3 or TRBV12-4 with TRBJ2-2; TRBD2 matches at 7 bases. There are 16 residues in the CDR3. After removal of 4 bases from V and 3 bases from J, the junction contained 8 bases not matched to a gene.

The table lists this clonotype with many counts. The J gene is TRBJ2-7, the V gene TRBV4-3; perhaps TRBD1 as D (5 bases). The CDR3 spans 14 residues. Trimming left V 4 bases short and J 6 bases short, with 16 bases between. Germline lookup yields CDR1 LGHNA and CDR2 YSLEER. The CDR3 is CASSLLRGTLEQYF. The CDR3 nucleotides read TGCGCCAGCAGCCTGTTAAGGGGTACCCTCGAGCAGTACTTC.

This clonotype was picked up a small number of times. The chain joins TRBV4-3 to TRBJ2-7; tentatively, D is TRBD1 (6 bases). The CDR3 totals 17 residues. Germline loops: CDR1 LGHNA, CDR2 YSLEER. Deletions cut 3 bases from V and 0 bases from J, with 18 bases between. In nucleotides, the CDR3 is TGCGCCAGCAGCCAGTACTATACAGGGTTACTCTCCTACGAGCAGTACTTC. It is translated as CASSQYYTGLLSYEQYF.

This clonotype was detected only a few times. The chain recombines TRBV7-2 with TRBJ2-7; D is uncertain. CDR1 is SGHTA, CDR2 FQGNSA, per germline. The V and J ends lost 3 bases and 0 bases respectively, with 6 bases between them. The CDR3 loop spans 13 amino acids. CDR3 residues: CASSFVISYEQYF. The CDR3 region has the DNA TGTGCCAGCAGCTTCGTAATCTCCTACGAGCAGTACTTC.

Notes on this clonotype: Just one base apart from a much larger clone, this may be a read error. This chain links TRBV12-3 or TRBV12-4 with TRBJ2-1, with 7 bases lining up with TRBD2. J lost 1 base, V lost 4 bases, and 1 base had no gene match. The CDR3 sequence is 14 residues long. The CDR3 is CASSWTRSYNEQFF. In DNA form, the CDR3 reads TGTGCCAGCAGTTGGACTAGATCCTACAATGAGCAGTTCTTC.

The chain carries TRBV5-6 and TRBJ2-7, with a tentative D call TRBD2 (5 bases). This CDR3 comprises 13 residues. CDR1 and CDR2 (germline): SGHDT, YYEEEE. The germline V and J ends were trimmed by 6 bases and 4 bases, with 14 bases remaining between them. DNA for the CDR3: TGTGCCAGCACAGCGGATGTAGTATACGAGCAGTACTTC. It encodes CASTADVVYEQYF.

The rearrangement links TRBV29-1 to TRBJ2-4; D uncertain. There are 12 residues in the CDR3. V lost 5 bases and J lost 1, with 6 bases in between. Germline CDR1 and CDR2: SQVTM and ANQGSEA. CDR3 DNA sequence: TGCAGCGTTCGCAGGGCCAAAAACATTCAGTACTTC. Translating it yields CSVRRAKNIQYF.

The chain links TRBV9 to TRBJ2-1; TRBD1 agrees at 10 bases. This CDR3 is 14 amino acids long. Unmatched junction bases numbered 8, after V lost 2 bases and J lost 12 bases. CDR1 and CDR2 (germline): SGDLS, YYNGEE. DNA of the CDR3: TGTGCCAGCAGCGTTGAGGACAGGGGGGGAAGGCAGTTCTTC. It codes for CASSVEDRGGRQFF.

This chain links TRBV5-1 with TRBJ1-1, with 7 bases lining up with TRBD1. Germline V gene data show CDR1 as SGHRS and CDR2 as YFSETQ. The CDR3 length is 12 residues. V lost 3 bases and J lost 8; bases outside the gene matches: 4. DNA of the CDR3: TGCGCCAGCAGCTATGGGGGACAGGAAGCTTTCTTT. This gives the protein CASSYGGQEAFF. Looking up the rest from reference TRBV5-1 and TRBJ1-1 gives the full variable domain: KAGVTQTPRYLIKTRGQQVTLSCSPISGHRSVSWYQQTPGQGLQFLFEYFSETQRNKGNFPGRFSGRQFSNSRSEMNVSTLELGDSALYLCASSYGGQEAFFGQGTRLTVV.

There are many counts of this clonotype. The chain uses TRBV7-2 and TRBJ2-1, with D tentatively TRBD2 (6 bases). The germline V gene has CDR1 SGHTA and CDR2 FQGNSA. The CDR3 runs to 15 residues. V gave up 2 bases and J gave up 6 bases, with 14 bases separating them. The CDR3 spells CASSLILAWGNEQFF. The CDR3 DNA reads TGTGCCAGCAGCTTAATCCTAGCGTGGGGCAATGAGCAGTTCTTC.

V gene TRBV2 combines with J gene TRBJ2-1; D remains unclear. This CDR3 contains 15 residues. Germline V CDR1 and CDR2: SNHLY, FYNNEI. Trimming took off 2 bases at V and 1 base at J, with 9 bases between the two ends. Here the CDR3 DNA reads TGTGCCAGCAGTGAAAACTTACAATCCTACAATGAGCAGTTCTTC. Encoded protein: CASSENLQSYNEQFF.

The chain employs TRBV4-2 and TRBJ2-1, with 8 bases that match TRBD2. Trimming took 4 bases from V and 6 from J; bases not matched to a gene: 23. There are 20 residues in the CDR3. Germline CDR1 reads LGHNA; CDR2 reads YNFKEQ. The CDR3 here is CASSLFGRGAAAPLGNEQFF. The CDR3 DNA sequence: TGTGCCAGCAGCCTATTTGGGCGGGGGGCCGCGGCTCCCCTAGGCAATGAGCAGTTCTTC.

This clonotype was seen ten or more times. The CDR3 protein is CSATYNEQFF. The DNA for the CDR3 is TGCAGCGCCACGTACAATGAGCAGTTCTTC. This sequence joins TRBV29-1 and TRBJ2-1; no clear D. The germline gives CDR1 SQVTM, CDR2 ANQGSEA. There are 10 residues in the CDR3. V was clipped by 7 bases and J by 4 bases, with 5 bases between them.

The V call is TRBV7-9, the J call TRBJ1-6; a possible D gene is TRBD1 (5 bases). Germline V gene lookup returns CDR1 SEHNR and CDR2 FQNEAQ (reference sequence). V lost 4 bases, J lost 4 bases, and 11 bases lay in between. The CDR3 is made up of 15 amino acids. The CDR3, as DNA: TGTGCCAGCAGCTACCGGACACCTTATAATTCACCCCTCCACTTT. It codes for CASSYRTPYNSPLHF.

The table lists this clonotype with a few counts. The genes are TRBV18 and TRBJ2-2; D gene ambiguous. This CDR3 is built from 15 residues. Germline V lookup: CDR1 KGHSH, CDR2 LQKENI. Trimming took 5 bases from V and 0 from J, leaving 10 bases between them. The CDR3: CASSGEQSNTGELFF. The CDR3 DNA reads TGTGCCAGCTCAGGTGAACAATCGAACACCGGGGAGCTGTTTTTT.

The V call is TRBV24-1, the J call TRBJ2-3, with 7 bases aligning to TRBD1. J was trimmed by 4 bases and V by 3 bases; bases with no gene match: 3. Germline V gives CDR1 KGHDR, CDR2 SFDVKD. There are 14 residues in the CDR3. This chain's CDR3 is CATSDPTGPDTQYF. The CDR3 DNA reads TGTGCCACCAGTGATCCGACAGGGCCAGATACGCAGTATTTT.

Only a few counts were recorded for this clonotype. The rearrangement joins TRBV7-2 to TRBJ2-1; 10 positions agree with TRBD1. This CDR3 has 15 amino acids. V dropped 2 bases and J dropped 6; count of bases not matched to a gene: 4. Germline CDR1 SGHTA, CDR2 FQGNSA. The CDR3 region has the DNA TGTGCCAGCAGCTTAATCGGGACAGGGGTCAATGAGCAGTTCTTC. It is translated as CASSLIGTGVNEQFF.

This clonotype was recorded at least ten times. The chain recombines TRBV12-3 or TRBV12-4 with TRBJ1-2; possibly TRBD1 for D (6 bases). Between the trimmed V and J ends, which lost 4 bases and 8 bases, there was a span of 17 bases. The CDR3 length is 14 residues. In DNA, the CDR3 is TGTGCCAGCAGTTACGCGGGGGCGGTAGGAGGCTACACCTTC. Protein: CASSYAGAVGGYTF.